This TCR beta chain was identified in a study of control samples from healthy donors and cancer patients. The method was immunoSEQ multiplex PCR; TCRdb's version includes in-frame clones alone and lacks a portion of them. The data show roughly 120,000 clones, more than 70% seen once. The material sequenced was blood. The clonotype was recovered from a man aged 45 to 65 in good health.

The CDR3 sequence: CASSNGPSNYGYTF. In nucleotides, the CDR3 is TGTGCCAGCAGCAACGGACCGTCTAACTATGGCTACACCTTC. J is TRBJ1-2 and V is TRBV7-8; D not resolved. This CDR3 contains 14 residues. Trimming shortened V by 5 bases and J by 0 bases, and 10 bases separated the two germline ends. Germline loops: CDR1 SGHVS, CDR2 FQNEAQ.